This TCR beta chain was sequenced during a study of cytomegalovirus exposure and HLA in healthy donors. About the research overall: Unique TCRs from HLA-typed donors, about 85 million of them, were held in an early data release.

Primers included in the PCR were 60 Vbeta and 13 Jbeta primers. The method was immunoSEQ multiplex PCR; TCRdb's version includes in-frame clones alone and lacks a portion of them. The sample includes around 150,000 clones, approximately 85% seen only once; the top ten take about 0.51%. Findings and limits, study-wide: Later analysis identified about 18,000 TCR beta sequences associated with HLA alleles, using a false discovery rate threshold of 0.05.

Note on this clone: Its matching antigen is unknown.

Germline V gives CDR1 PRHDT, CDR2 FYEKMQ (reference sequence). The CDR3 consists of 12 residues. V shed 5 bases and J shed 5 bases, with 10 bases lying between them. The source is a woman in her thirties or forties in good health and CMV-seronegative. The rearrangement uses TRBV13 and TRBJ2-7, with no clear D. What was sequenced was PBMCs. The CDR3 reads CASSHEANEQYF. The CDR3, as DNA: TGTGCCAGCAGCCACGAGGCGAACGAGCAGTACTTC.